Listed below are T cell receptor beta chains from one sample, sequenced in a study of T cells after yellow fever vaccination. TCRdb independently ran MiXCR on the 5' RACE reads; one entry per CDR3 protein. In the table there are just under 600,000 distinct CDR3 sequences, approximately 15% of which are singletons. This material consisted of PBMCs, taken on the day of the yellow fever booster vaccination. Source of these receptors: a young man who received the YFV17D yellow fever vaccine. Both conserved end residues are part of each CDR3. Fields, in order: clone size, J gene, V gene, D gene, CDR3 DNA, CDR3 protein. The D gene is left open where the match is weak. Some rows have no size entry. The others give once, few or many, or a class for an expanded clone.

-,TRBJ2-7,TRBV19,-,TGTGCCAGTAGTATAGATCGGAGTAGGACCCACGAGCAGTACTTC,CASSIDRSRTHEQYF
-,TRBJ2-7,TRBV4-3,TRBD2,TGCGCCAGCAGCCAAGAGGGACTAGCGGGATTCTACGAGCAGTACTTC,CASSQEGLAGFYEQYF
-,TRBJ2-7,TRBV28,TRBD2,TGTGCCAGCAGCACCCCAGGAGCGGGATTCTACGAGCAGTACTTC,CASSTPGAGFYEQYF
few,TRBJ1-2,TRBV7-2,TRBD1,TGTGCCAGCAGCTTAGCGCCAGGGGGGGGCGGCTACACCTTC,CASSLAPGGGGYTF
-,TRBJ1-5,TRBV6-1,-,TGTGCCAGCAGCATGTCAGGTGGTCATCAGCCCCAGCATTTT,CASSMSGGHQPQHF
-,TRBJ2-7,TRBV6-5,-,TGTGCCAGCAGTTACTCAGGTGGACGGACCTACGAGCAGTACTTC,CASSYSGGRTYEQYF
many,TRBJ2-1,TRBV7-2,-,TGTGCCAGCGGCCTGCAAAGGACCTCCACGGGATACAATGAGCAGTTCTTC,CASGLQRTSTGYNEQFF
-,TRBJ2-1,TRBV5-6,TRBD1,TGTGCCAGCAGCCGGGACAGGGGGATTGAGCAGTTCTTC,CASSRDRGIEQFF
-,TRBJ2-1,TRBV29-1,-,TGCAGCGCCGAAGAGACCTCCTACAATGAGCAGTTCTTC,CSAEETSYNEQFF
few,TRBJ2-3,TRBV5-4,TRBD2,TGTGCCAGCAGCACGGGAGGGCTTACAGATACGCAGTATTTT,CASSTGGLTDTQYF
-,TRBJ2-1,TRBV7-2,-,TGTGCCAGCAGGGTAGGCGGGACTTCCTACAATGAGCAGTTCTTC,CASRVGGTSYNEQFF
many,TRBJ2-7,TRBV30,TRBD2,TGTGCCTGGAAGACAACGGGAGGGCCCCACGAGCAGTACTTC,CAWKTTGGPHEQYF
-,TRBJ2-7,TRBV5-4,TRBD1,TGTGCCAGCAGCGCCTCCGGGACAGGACCCTACGAGCAGTACTTC,CASSASGTGPYEQYF
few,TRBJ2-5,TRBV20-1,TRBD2,TGCAGTGTCAATAGCGGGGAAGAGACCCAGTACTTC,CSVNSGEETQYF
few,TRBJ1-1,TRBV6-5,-,TGTGCCAGCAGTTACTCGGGCTGGAACACTGAAGCTTTCTTT,CASSYSGWNTEAFF
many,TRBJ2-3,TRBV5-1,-,TGCGCCAGCAGCTTGGGAAGTAGCCGGGATACGCAGTATTTT,CASSLGSSRDTQYF
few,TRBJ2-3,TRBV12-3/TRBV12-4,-,TGTGCCAGCAGTTGGGGTCTTGCAGATACGCAGTATTTT,CASSWGLADTQYF
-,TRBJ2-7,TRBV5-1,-,TGCGCCAGCAGCTTGGGGCACCCTACGGGATACGAGCAGTACTTC,CASSLGHPTGYEQYF
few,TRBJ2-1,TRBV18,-,TGTGCCAGCTCACCACCATCTAGTCGCGTGCCGCAGTTCTTC,CASSPPSSRVPQFF
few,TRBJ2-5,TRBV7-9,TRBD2,TGTGCCAGCAGCGCCTCTAGCGGGAGGGCCGAAGAGACCCAGTACTTC,CASSASSGRAEETQYF
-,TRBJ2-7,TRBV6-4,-,TGTGCCAGCAGCGTTGTTTGGAGGAACTACTACGAGCAGTACTTC,CASSVVWRNYYEQYF
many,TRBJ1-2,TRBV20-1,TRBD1,TGCAGTGCCGCGGGGTCAGGGGGGTATGGCTACACCTTC,CSAAGSGGYGYTF
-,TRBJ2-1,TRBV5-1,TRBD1,TGCGCCAGCGCCTCAACAGGGGGTGAGCAGTTCTTC,CASASTGGEQFF
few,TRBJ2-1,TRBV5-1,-,TGCGCCAGCAGCTTGGATGGACAGCCGCAGTTCTTC,CASSLDGQPQFF
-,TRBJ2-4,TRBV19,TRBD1,TGTGCCAGTAGTACCACAAACTCTCGACAGGGAATAGCCAAAAACATTCAGTACTTC,CASSTTNSRQGIAKNIQYF
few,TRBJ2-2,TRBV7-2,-,TGTGCCAGCAGCTTAAGAAAGACCGGGGAGCTGTTTTTT,CASSLRKTGELFF
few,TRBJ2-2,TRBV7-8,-,TGTGCCAGCAGCTTGCTGCGGGGTAGCACCGGGGAGCTGTTTTTT,CASSLLRGSTGELFF
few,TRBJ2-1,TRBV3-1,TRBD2,TGTGCCAGCAGCCAAGAGGGGACTATTCAGTTCTTC,CASSQEGTIQFF
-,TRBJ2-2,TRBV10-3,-,TGTGCCATTCCGGGAGCGTTATCGAACACCGGGGAGCTGTTTTTT,CAIPGALSNTGELFF
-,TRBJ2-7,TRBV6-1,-,TGTGCCAGCAGCCGACCCGGCCTTGGGGAGCAGTACTTC,CASSRPGLGEQYF
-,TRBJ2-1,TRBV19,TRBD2,TGTGCCAGTAGTCCTTCGGCAGCGGGAGTCGATGAGCAGTTCTTC,CASSPSAAGVDEQFF
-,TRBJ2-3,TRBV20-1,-,TGCAGTGCTAGAGGGGGACCATCCGTGTATACGCAGTATTTT,CSARGGPSVYTQYF
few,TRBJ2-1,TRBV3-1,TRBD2,TGTGCCAGCAGCCTTACCGGGACTAGCGGTAGGAGCTCCTACAATGAGCAGTTCTTC,CASSLTGTSGRSSYNEQFF
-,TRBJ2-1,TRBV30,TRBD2,TGTGCCTGGGTTGGGCTTAGCGGGGAATCCTACAATGAGCAGTTCTTC,CAWVGLSGESYNEQFF
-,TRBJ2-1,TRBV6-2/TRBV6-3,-,TGTGCCAGCAGTTTCGCGGGAAGCGGTGAGCAGTTCTTC,CASSFAGSGEQFF
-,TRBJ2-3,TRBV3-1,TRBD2,TGTGCCAGCAGCCAACGGGATCTAGCGGGAGCTACGCAGTATTTT,CASSQRDLAGATQYF
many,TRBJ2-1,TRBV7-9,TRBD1,TGTGCCAGCAGCGCAAACAGGGGCTCCTACAATGAGCAGTTCTTC,CASSANRGSYNEQFF
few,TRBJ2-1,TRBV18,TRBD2,TGTGCCAGCTCACCACCGACGACTAGCGGGAGGGCCAATGAGCAGTTCTTC,CASSPPTTSGRANEQFF
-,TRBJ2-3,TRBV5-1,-,TGCGCCAGCAGCCCGGCGGGACTTTTCACAGATACGCAGTATTTT,CASSPAGLFTDTQYF
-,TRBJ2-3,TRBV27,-,TGTGCCAGCAGAGTTTACGCGATAGCCACAGATACGCAGTATTTT,CASRVYAIATDTQYF
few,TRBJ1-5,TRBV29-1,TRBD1,TGCAGCGTTGCTACAGGGGTAGGAGAGCCCCAGCATTTT,CSVATGVGEPQHF
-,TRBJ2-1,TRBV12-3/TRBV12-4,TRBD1,TGTGCCAGCAGCCCCCTTGGACAGGGTAATCGAAATGAGCAGTTCTTC,CASSPLGQGNRNEQFF
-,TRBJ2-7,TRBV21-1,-,TGTGCCAGCAGCACCTGGGGACGGACCTCCTACGAGCAGTACTTC,CASSTWGRTSYEQYF
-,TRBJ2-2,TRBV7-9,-,TGTGCCAGCAGCTTAGCCCTCGAGGGGGAGCTGTTTTTT,CASSLALEGELFF
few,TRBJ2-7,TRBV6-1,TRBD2,TGTGCCAGCAGTGAAGCGCTAGCGGGAGGGTACGAGCAGTACTTC,CASSEALAGGYEQYF
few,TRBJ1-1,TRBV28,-,TGTGCCAGCAGAAGACAGGACATGAACACTGAAGCTTTCTTT,CASRRQDMNTEAFF
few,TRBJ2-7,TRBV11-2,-,TGTGCCAGCAGAAAAATGGCCCAAATTAGCTACGAGCAGTACTTC,CASRKMAQISYEQYF
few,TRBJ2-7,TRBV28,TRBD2,TGTGCCAGCCTCTCCGCGGGAGTTTACGAGCAGTACTTC,CASLSAGVYEQYF
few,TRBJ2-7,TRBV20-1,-,TGCAGTGCTAGAGATTTTCGGGCCAACTACGAGCAGTACTTC,CSARDFRANYEQYF
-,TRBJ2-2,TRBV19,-,TGTGCCAGTAGAGTGTATCTTGGGACCGGGGAGCTGTTTTTT,CASRVYLGTGELFF
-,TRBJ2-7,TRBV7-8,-,TGTGCCAGCAGGTTTGGCGGAACCTACGAGCAGTACTTC,CASRFGGTYEQYF
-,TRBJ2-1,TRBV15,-,TGTGCCACCAGCAGAGATAGGGTAAAGGGGGAGGGTGAGCAGTTCTTC,CATSRDRVKGEGEQFF
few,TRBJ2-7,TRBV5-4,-,TGTGCCAGCAGCCGACAGGCGGACTCCTACGAGCAGTACTTC,CASSRQADSYEQYF